This T cell receptor (beta chain) was observed in a study of blood T cells in healthy people across ages. The study's findings and limits: Strong correlation linked observed beta diversity and percent naive T cells.

Healthy Caucasian individuals from Russia aged roughly 6 to 95 were enrolled as donors. Comment on this clonotype: Its antigen is undetermined.

Primers used in a second PCR of roughly 6 to 12 cycles were a sample-barcoded 5' primer and a J-beta primer mix. TCRdb analysed the 5' RACE reads with MiXCR anew, one entry per CDR3 protein. Altogether 850,000 to 1,000,000 distinct CDR3 sequences are present, under 50% being singletons, with the ten largest covering roughly 13%. This receptor was obtained from a young man in good health. The material sequenced was blood.

CDR3 DNA: TGTGCCAGCAGCTTAGCCCTGGGGGTCCTTAATTCACCCCTCCACTTT. This gives the protein CASSLALGVLNSPLHF. The chain has TRBV7-4 and TRBJ1-6; possibly TRBD1 for D (5 bases). Germline lookup yields CDR1 SGHVT and CDR2 SQSDAQ. Trimming took 0 bases from V and 6 from J, leaving 12 bases between them. This CDR3 contains 16 residues.